One and the same sample provided the 26 T cell receptor beta chains below, sequenced in a study of chemoradiotherapy in HPV16-positive cancers (dated by TCRdb to the early 2020s). Libraries were prepared through the immunoSEQ multiplex PCR assay. Sourced from immuneACCESS, this table was stored by TCRdb with only in-frame sequences that have V and J called. A share of the clones is absent; for the studies checked, an unresolved V gene accounts for under half, and the remainder has no known explanation. The sample table records approximately 12,000 clones; about two thirds of these occur just once. The ten largest clones take up 8.3% of the sample. The specimen was taken from a patient who underwent chemoradiotherapy. The origin of the receptors is a human donor with HPV-associated anogenital cancer.

The table lists this clone with a few counts. The chain carries TRBV28 and TRBJ2-2; TRBD1 is a possible D gene (6 bases). CDR1 and CDR2 (germline): MDHEN, SYDVKM. The germline V and J ends were trimmed by 5 bases and 5 bases, with 9 bases remaining between them. CDR3 length equals 13 residues. This CDR3 reads CASSQGGTGELFF. The DNA for the CDR3 is TGTGCCAGCAGTCAAGGGGGAACCGGGGAGCTGTTTTTT.

The chain couples TRBV15 to TRBJ2-1; TRBD2 matches 9 bases. J lost 5 bases, V lost 3 bases, and 2 bases had no gene match. The CDR3 consists of 14 residues. CDR1 and CDR2 (germline): LNHNV, YYDKDF (reference sequence). This CDR3 reads CATSSGLANNEQFF. CDR3 coding DNA: TGTGCCACCAGCAGTGGACTAGCGAACAATGAGCAGTTCTTC.

V usage is TRBV6-1 and J usage is TRBJ2-7; 10 bases match TRBD2. The CDR3 is 14 amino acids. J gave up 2 bases and V 2 bases, and 0 bases lay outside the gene matches. The germline V gene has CDR1 MNHNS and CDR2 SASEGT. The CDR3 loop reads CASSELAGAYEQYF. The CDR3 coding sequence is TGTGCCAGCAGTGAACTAGCGGGAGCCTACGAGCAGTACTTC.

V usage is TRBV9 and J usage is TRBJ1-4; D is ambiguous. V was shortened by 4 bases and J by 0 bases, with 13 bases between the two germline ends. CDR1 and CDR2 (germline): SGDLS, YYNGEE. This CDR3 has 16 amino acids. In nucleotides, the CDR3 is TGTGCCAGCAGCTTTGATACAGTTGCAACTAATGAAAAACTGTTTTTT. Translating gives CASSFDTVATNEKLFF.

This chain links TRBV5-6 with TRBJ2-7; D ambiguous. The CDR3 length is 11 residues. V was shortened by 1 base and J by 7 bases, with 6 bases between the two germline ends. Germline values: CDR1 SGHDT, CDR2 YYEEEE. As DNA, the CDR3 is TGTGCCAGCAGCTTGACTGGTGAGCAGTACTTC. Translated, it gives CASSLTGEQYF.

In this sample, this clone turned up a few times. The V gene is TRBV19, the J gene TRBJ1-5, with TRBD1 matching over 7 bases. CDR1 and CDR2 (germline): LNHDA, SQIVND (reference sequence). The CDR3 has 17 amino acids. Unmatched junction bases numbered 11, after V lost 6 bases and J lost 0 bases. CDR3 nucleotides: TGTGCCAGTAGACGGGACAGCCTAACATATAGCAATCAGCCCCAGCATTTT. It specifies CASRRDSLTYSNQPQHF.

The chain couples TRBV28 to TRBJ2-3; tentative D call: TRBD1 (6 bases). Germline values: CDR1 MDHEN, CDR2 SYDVKM. Trimming took 5 bases from V and 2 from J, leaving 14 bases between them. This CDR3 spans 15 amino acids. The DNA for the CDR3 is TGTGCCAGCAGTCCTTCGGGACACCACACAGATACGCAGTATTTT. Its translation is CASSPSGHHTDTQYF.

The chain couples TRBV7-2 to TRBJ1-2; D unresolved. The length of the CDR3 is 15 residues. Germline CDR1 SGHTA, CDR2 FQGNSA. V gave up 5 bases and J gave up 6 bases, with 19 bases separating them. In DNA, the CDR3 is TGTGCCAGCAGCCCTAACGCCAGGCAGCCGCATGGCTACACCTTC. This codes for CASSPNARQPHGYTF. The whole variable domain, remainder taken from reference TRBV7-2 and TRBJ1-2, is GAGVSQSPSNKVTEKGKDVELRCDPISGHTALYWYRQSLGQGLEFLIYFQGNSAPDKSGLPSDRFSAERTGGSVSTLTIQRTQQEDSAVYLCASSPNARQPHGYTFGSGTRLTVV.

The V and J genes are TRBV5-1 and TRBJ2-2, with TRBD1 matching 8 bases. V trimming: 2 bases; J trimming: 4 bases; junction bases outside the gene matches: 7. From germline, CDR1 is SGHRS and CDR2 YFSETQ. There are 16 residues in the CDR3. This CDR3 is CASSFRGQGSTGELFF. As DNA, the CDR3 is TGCGCCAGCAGCTTCCGTGGACAGGGTTCCACCGGGGAGCTGTTTTTT. Combining the CDR3 with reference TRBV5-1 and TRBJ2-2 gives the whole variable domain KAGVTQTPRYLIKTRGQQVTLSCSPISGHRSVSWYQQTPGQGLQFLFEYFSETQRNKGNFPGRFSGRQFSNSRSEMNVSTLELGDSALYLCASSFRGQGSTGELFFGEGSRLTVL.

This clone was recorded a few times. CDR3 sequence reads: CASSEYTGGGETQYF. In DNA, the CDR3 is TGTGCCAGCAGTGAATATACAGGGGGAGGAGAGACCCAGTACTTC. The J gene is TRBJ2-5, the V gene TRBV2; 8 bases agree with TRBD1. CDR3 size: 15 residues. Germline loops: CDR1 SNHLY, CDR2 FYNNEI. The V segment lost 2 bases and the J segment 4 bases; nucleotides outside the gene matches: 6.

The rearrangement links TRBV6-1 to TRBJ2-1; 11 nucleotides line up with TRBD2. The V gene end was trimmed by 2 bases and the J gene end by 6 bases; junction bases not matched to a gene: 3. The CDR3 runs 15 residues. CDR1 is MNHNS and CDR2 is SASEGT in the germline V gene. The CDR3 DNA is TGTGCCAGCAGTGAAATAACTAGCGGGAGCAATGAGCAGTTCTTC. Its protein is CASSEITSGSNEQFF.

The chain joins TRBV4-3 to TRBJ2-2, with unresolved D. V lost 0 bases, J lost 4 bases, and 9 bases lay in between. The germline CDR1 and CDR2 sequences are LGHNA and YSLEER. The CDR3 extends over 15 amino acids. In DNA form, the CDR3 reads TGCGCCAGCAGCCAAGATGGCACACTCACCGGGGAGCTGTTTTTT. As protein: CASSQDGTLTGELFF.

This clone was recorded a few times. The V call is TRBV6-5, the J call TRBJ1-1; D not resolved. The ends were cut back, 6 bases at V and 3 bases at J, with 14 bases in the middle. In germline, CDR1 is MNHEY, CDR2 SVGAGI. The CDR3 runs 14 residues. The CDR3 here is CASSRLGDHTEAFF. The CDR3 region has the DNA TGTGCCAGCAGCCGTCTCGGGGATCACACTGAAGCTTTCTTT.

The rearrangement joins TRBV27 to TRBJ2-7, with 7 bases fitting TRBD2. J gave up 2 bases and V 3 bases, and 4 bases lay outside the gene matches. There are 14 residues in the CDR3. The V gene's germline CDR1 is MNHEY and CDR2 SMNVEV (reference sequence). As DNA, the CDR3 is TGTGCCAGCAGTTTTTCTAGCGGAACCTACGAGCAGTACTTC. Its protein is CASSFSSGTYEQYF.

The sample holds a few counts of this clone. The chain is built from TRBV11-2 and TRBJ2-2; D remains ambiguous. Germline V lookup: CDR1 SGHAT, CDR2 FQNNGV. Between the trimmed V and J ends, which lost 1 base and 7 bases, there was a span of 7 bases. The CDR3 consists of 13 residues. CDR3 protein: CASSLGRSGELFF. The CDR3, as DNA: TGTGCCAGCAGCTTAGGGCGTAGCGGGGAGCTGTTTTTT.

The chain uses TRBV19 and TRBJ2-2; 10 bases align to TRBD2. The ends lost 5 bases at V and 3 bases at J; junction bases unmatched: 9. This CDR3 spans 17 amino acids. Per germline, CDR1 LNHDA and CDR2 SQIVND (reference sequence). CDR3 in amino acids: CASSGRASGSYTGELFF. CDR3 coding DNA: TGTGCCAGTAGTGGCCGGGCTAGCGGGAGTTACACCGGGGAGCTGTTTTTT.

The rearrangement uses TRBV7-9 and TRBJ2-1; TRBD1 matches at 10 bases. V gave up 4 bases and J gave up 8 bases; unmatched junction bases: 5. Germline loops: CDR1 SEHNR, CDR2 FQNEAQ (reference sequence). This CDR3 is built from 14 residues. CDR3 region: CASSYGTGVYEQFF. The CDR3 nucleotides read TGTGCCAGCAGCTATGGGACAGGGGTTTATGAGCAGTTCTTC.

J is TRBJ2-7 and V is TRBV15; D unresolved. V lost 1 base and J lost 4, with 8 bases in between. Germline CDR1 reads LNHNV; CDR2 reads YYDKDF (reference sequence). CDR3 length: 13 residues. CDR3 nucleotides: TGTGCCACCAGCAGAGTGGATACGTACGAGCAGTACTTC. This encodes CATSRVDTYEQYF.

The genes are TRBV5-1 and TRBJ2-3, with no clear D. The CDR3 spans 15 residues. Per germline, CDR1 SGHRS and CDR2 YFSETQ. With 2 bases removed from V and 5 bases from J, the gap between germline ends came to 15 bases. The CDR3 sequence is CASSFGTLGGDTQYF. CDR3 bases: TGCGCCAGCAGCTTCGGAACTCTGGGCGGAGATACGCAGTATTTT. Supplemented by reference TRBV5-1 and TRBJ2-3, the full variable domain reads KAGVTQTPRYLIKTRGQQVTLSCSPISGHRSVSWYQQTPGQGLQFLFEYFSETQRNKGNFPGRFSGRQFSNSRSEMNVSTLELGDSALYLCASSFGTLGGDTQYFGPGTRLTVL.

The chain is built from TRBV2 and TRBJ1-1; the D gene is possibly TRBD1 (6 bases). With 6 bases removed from V and 0 bases from J, the gap between germline ends came to 17 bases. CDR1 and CDR2 (germline): SNHLY, FYNNEI. The CDR3 is made up of 16 amino acids. This chain's CDR3 is CASSQEPGQLNTEAFF. The CDR3 DNA follows: TGTGCCAGCAGCCAAGAGCCCGGACAGCTGAACACTGAAGCTTTCTTT.

The chain joins TRBV4-3 to TRBJ2-1; D possibly corresponds to TRBD1 (6 bases). V was cut by 6 bases and J by 8 bases, with 14 bases left in between. Germline V CDR1 and CDR2: LGHNA, YSLEER. CDR3 size: 13 residues. CDR3 in amino acids: CASSSDRFDEQFF. In nucleotides, the CDR3 is TGCGCCAGCAGTTCTGACAGGTTCGATGAGCAGTTCTTC.

The chain uses TRBV2 and TRBJ1-1; D uncertain. The V end was cut by 7 bases, the J end by 1 base, with 7 bases between. This CDR3 is built from 12 residues. Per the germline V gene, CDR1 is SNHLY and CDR2 is FYNNEI. The CDR3: CASTGRNTEAFF. CDR3 sequence (DNA): TGTGCCAGCACCGGCAGGAACACTGAAGCTTTCTTT.

This chain's CDR3 is CASSLAGGIAGNTIYF. CDR3 DNA: TGCGCCAGCAGCTTGGCCGGAGGGATAGCTGGAAACACCATATATTTT. This chain uses TRBV5-1 with TRBJ1-3, with unresolved D. Germline V gene lookup returns CDR1 SGHRS and CDR2 YFSETQ. V was pared by 0 bases and J by 2 bases, with 12 bases between. The CDR3 spans 16 residues.

DNA of the CDR3: TGTGCCAGCAGCGGGAGGGCCTACAATGAGCAGTTCTTC. Protein sequence: CASSGRAYNEQFF. The chain is built from TRBV9 and TRBJ2-1, with D possibly matching TRBD2 (6 bases). V lost 3 bases, J lost 2 bases, and 6 bases lay in between. The CDR3 sequence is 13 residues long. Germline V lookup: CDR1 SGDLS, CDR2 YYNGEE.

This chain uses TRBV5-6 with TRBJ2-3; 7 nucleotides match TRBD2. Trimming took 2 bases from V and 0 from J; bases not matched to a gene: 3. The CDR3 has 15 amino acids. Germline V gene lookup returns CDR1 SGHDT and CDR2 YYEEEE. CDR3 sequence: CASSFLAASTDTQYF. CDR3 DNA: TGTGCCAGCAGCTTTCTAGCGGCTAGCACAGATACGCAGTATTTT.

Only a few counts were recorded for this clone. This chain joins TRBV19 and TRBJ2-3; D gene unclear. This CDR3 has 13 residues. The germline gives CDR1 LNHDA, CDR2 SQIVND (reference sequence). Deletions cut 5 bases from V and 4 bases from J, with 10 bases between. CDR3 sequence: CASSESRADTQYF. The CDR3 region has the DNA TGTGCCAGTAGTGAGTCACGGGCAGATACGCAGTATTTT.